This paragraph reports one TCR beta chain. The antigen is undetermined. The record originates from a study of T-cell memory formation after mild COVID-19. CDR1 is SGHTA and CDR2 is FQGNSA in the germline V gene. The trim removed 2 bases at V and 0 bases at J, leaving 11 bases unmatched. The CDR3 contains 19 residues. Study-wide results and caveats: Clones contracting across day 15 to 85 had a balanced CD4/CD8 profile; later expanding clones leaned CD4+.

TCRdb reprocessed the 5' RACE reads with MiXCR, giving one entry per CDR3 protein. The sample contains approximately 580,000 distinct CDR3 sequences, roughly 22% of which appear only once. The chain combines TRBV7-2 with TRBJ2-1, with 9 bases aligning to TRBD2. This TCR derives from an adult woman who had mild COVID-19 (a few samples of this study predate the infection). Cell type and time point are not known. The sample taken for sequencing was PBMCs or a T cell subset sorted from them (not recorded which). The chain's CDR3 is CASSLYTSGFLSSYNEQFF. CDR3 DNA: TGTGCCAGCAGCTTATATACTAGCGGGTTCCTATCCTCCTACAATGAGCAGTTCTTC.